The source of this T cell receptor (beta chain) is a study of T-cell reconstitution after alpha-beta-depleted transplantation in children. Whole-study findings and limits: Fresh T-cell production supplied most of the T-cell counts and diversity seen one year after transplant. Surviving recipient cells, namely T cells and thymic progenitors, were the source of high day-60 TCRbeta diversity in some patients. Reportedly, only several hundred clones from non-depleted graft cells drove alpha-beta T-cell counts at about two months.

The TCRbeta library was prepared with unique molecular identifiers. TCRdb redid the calling of the PCR reads with MiXCR, one entry per CDR3 protein. The repertoire holds 700,000 to 950,000 distinct CDR3 sequences, with around 15% as singletons. This clonotype showed up just a few times. Antigen: not known. Germline V gene lookup returns CDR1 MNHNS and CDR2 SASEGT. The CDR3 contains 15 residues. V gave up 5 bases and J gave up 2 bases, with 16 bases separating them. This material consisted of PBMCs, mostly from graft donor cells, taken 360 days after TCRalphabeta/CD19-depleted stem cell transplant. V and J are TRBV6-1 and TRBJ2-7; tentative D call: TRBD2 (6 bases). The TCR sequence derives from a male patient younger than 18 who had a stem cell transplant for acute lymphoblastic leukemia, so the T cells may come from the graft donor. The CDR3 coding sequence is TGTGCCAGCAGTCCCGAGACTAGTTCTCCCTACGAGCAGTACTTC. This sequence encodes CASSPETSSPYEQYF.